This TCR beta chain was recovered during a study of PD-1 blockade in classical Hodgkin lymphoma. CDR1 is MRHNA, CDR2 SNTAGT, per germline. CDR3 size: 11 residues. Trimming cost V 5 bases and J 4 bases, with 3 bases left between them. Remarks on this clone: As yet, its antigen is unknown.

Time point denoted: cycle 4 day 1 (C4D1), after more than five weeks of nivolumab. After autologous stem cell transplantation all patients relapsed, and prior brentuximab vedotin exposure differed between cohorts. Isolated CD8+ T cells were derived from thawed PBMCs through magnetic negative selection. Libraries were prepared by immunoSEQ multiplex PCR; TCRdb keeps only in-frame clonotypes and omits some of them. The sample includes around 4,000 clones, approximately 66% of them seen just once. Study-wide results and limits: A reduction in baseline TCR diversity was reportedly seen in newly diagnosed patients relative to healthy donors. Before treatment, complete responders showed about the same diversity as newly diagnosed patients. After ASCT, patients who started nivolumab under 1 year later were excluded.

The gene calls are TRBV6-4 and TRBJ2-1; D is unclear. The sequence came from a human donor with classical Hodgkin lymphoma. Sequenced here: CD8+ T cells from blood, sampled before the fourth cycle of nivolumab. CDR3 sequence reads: CASSTYNEQFF. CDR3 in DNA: TGTGCCAGCAGTACTTACAATGAGCAGTTCTTC.